Listed here are 26 T cell receptor beta chains from one sample, sequenced in a study of cytotoxic CD8 clonotypes in ibrutinib-treated CLL. Libraries were prepared by immunoSEQ multiplex PCR; TCRdb keeps only in-frame clonotypes and omits some of them. The data hold about 80,000 clones, with roughly 77% observed a single time. The material sequenced was PBMCs, taken after 12 months of ibrutinib treatment. These receptor sequences come from a human donor with chronic lymphocytic leukemia.

This clone was detected only a few times. This chain uses TRBV9 with TRBJ2-1; no definite D call. Per the germline V gene, CDR1 is SGDLS and CDR2 is YYNGEE. The V gene lost 6 bases and the J gene lost 3 bases, with 1 base spanning the gap. The CDR3 has 10 amino acids. This chain's CDR3 is CASNYNEQFF. The CDR3 DNA reads as TGTGCCAGCAACTACAATGAGCAGTTCTTC.

V gene TRBV29-1 combines with J gene TRBJ2-7, with D uncertain. Germline assignment: CDR1 SQVTM and CDR2 ANQGSEA. The CDR3 covers 15 residues. Trimming took 3 bases from V and 2 from J, leaving 17 bases between them. The chain's CDR3 is CSVDGLDLYPYEQYF. CDR3 bases: TGCAGCGTTGATGGTCTCGACCTGTACCCCTACGAGCAGTACTTC.

The chain combines TRBV5-6 with TRBJ2-3; 7 bases align to TRBD2. The V gene end was trimmed by 3 bases and the J gene end by 2 bases; junction bases not matched to a gene: 3. Germline loops: CDR1 SGHDT, CDR2 YYEEEE. CDR3 length: 14 residues. In DNA, the CDR3 is TGTGCCAGCAGCTGGGCGGGGGTCACAGATACGCAGTATTTT. It encodes CASSWAGVTDTQYF.

The gene calls are TRBV6-5 and TRBJ2-2; D is perhaps TRBD2 (6 bases). Germline CDR1 reads MNHEY; CDR2 reads SVGAGI. V lost 7 bases to trimming and J lost 1 base, with 13 bases between them. The CDR3 length is 15 residues. In DNA, the CDR3 is TGTGCCAGCACCCGCGGGGCTGGGAACACCGGGGAGCTGTTTTTT. It is translated as CASTRGAGNTGELFF.

The genes are TRBV19 and TRBJ1-5; TRBD1 matches at 10 bases. This CDR3 has 15 residues. Germline CDR1 is LNHDA and CDR2 is SQIVND (reference sequence). With 4 bases clipped from V and 2 bases from J, the junction kept 2 bases outside the gene matches. This chain's CDR3 is CASSTGQGGNQPQHF. The CDR3 DNA follows: TGTGCCAGTAGTACCGGACAGGGGGGCAATCAGCCCCAGCATTTT.

This clone has a single count. The V and J genes are TRBV6-6 and TRBJ2-3, with 8 nucleotides matching TRBD1. The germline V gene encodes CDR1 MNHNY and CDR2 SVGAGI (reference sequence). Trimming cost V 8 bases and J 6 bases; bases outside gene matches: 13. This CDR3 has 15 residues. The chain's CDR3 is CASRGQGAGSDTQYF. CDR3 coding DNA: TGTGCCAGCCGGGGCCAGGGGGCGGGTTCGGATACGCAGTATTTT.

The chain recombines TRBV11-2 with TRBJ2-5; TRBD2 aligns across 9 bases. CDR1 is SGHAT, CDR2 FQNNGV, per germline. CDR3 length: 16 amino acids. The J segment lost 4 bases and the V segment lost 1 base, leaving 7 bases of the junction unmatched. The CDR3 sequence: CASSLGAGGRVETQYF. CDR3 coding DNA: TGTGCCAGCAGCTTAGGAGCGGGGGGTCGGGTAGAGACCCAGTACTTC. The complete variable domain, with remaining parts taken from reference TRBV11-2 and TRBJ2-5, reads EAGVAQSPRYKIIEKRQSVAFWCNPISGHATLYWYQQILGQGPKLLIQFQNNGVVDDSQLPKDRFSAERLKGVDSTLKIQPAKLEDSAVYLCASSLGAGGRVETQYFGPGTRLLVL.

This clone was observed a handful of times. The chain recombines TRBV9 with TRBJ2-5; 12 nucleotides agree with TRBD1. The germline V gene encodes CDR1 SGDLS and CDR2 YYNGEE. The CDR3 covers 17 residues. V lost 0 bases and J lost 5; bases outside the gene matches: 8. The CDR3 protein is CASSVVLGTGGGETQYF. CDR3 coding DNA: TGTGCCAGCAGCGTAGTTTTGGGGACAGGGGGCGGGGAGACCCAGTACTTC.

The J gene is TRBJ1-2, the V gene TRBV6-1; 8 bases match TRBD1. This CDR3 has 15 residues. After removal of 3 bases from V and 4 bases from J, the junction contained 7 bases not matched to a gene. Germline CDR1 is MNHNS and CDR2 is SASEGT. The CDR3 sequence: CASSDEATGGYGYTF. In nucleotides, the CDR3 is TGTGCCAGCAGTGATGAGGCTACAGGGGGCTATGGCTACACCTTC.

The gene calls are TRBV11-3 and TRBJ2-3; possibly TRBD2 for D (5 bases). CDR3 length: 15 residues. With 5 bases removed from V and 0 bases from J, the gap between germline ends came to 12 bases. The germline V gene has CDR1 SGHNT and CDR2 YENEEA. CDR3 coding DNA: TGTGCCAGCAGCCGAAGCGGAGTCAGCACAGATACGCAGTATTTT. This gives the protein CASSRSGVSTDTQYF.

This chain links TRBV2 with TRBJ2-7; a possible D gene is TRBD2 (6 bases). The CDR3 runs to 11 residues. Trimming took 10 bases from V and 2 from J, leaving 9 bases between them. The germline V gene has CDR1 SNHLY and CDR2 FYNNEI. CDR3 sequence reads: CATRGTYEQYF. The DNA of the CDR3 is TGTGCCACCCGGGGGACCTACGAGCAGTACTTC.

This clone was seen a few times. This rearrangement joins TRBV19 to TRBJ2-7; D call uncertain. CDR3 length: 14 amino acids. The V gene lost 3 bases and the J gene lost 4 bases, with 13 bases spanning the gap. In germline, CDR1 is LNHDA, CDR2 SQIVND (reference sequence). Here the CDR3 reads CASSISSTSYEQYF. The DNA of the CDR3 is TGTGCCAGTAGTATCTCCAGTACGAGTTACGAGCAGTACTTC.

The gene calls are TRBV19 and TRBJ1-1; the D is unclear. The CDR3 is 12 amino acids. Trimming shortened V by 5 bases and J by 1 base, and 5 bases separated the two germline ends. CDR1 and CDR2 (germline): LNHDA, SQIVND (reference sequence). The CDR3 region has the DNA TGTGCCAGTAGTCCCCAGAACACTGAAGCTTTCTTT. Translating it yields CASSPQNTEAFF.

The rearrangement links TRBV4-2 to TRBJ1-1, with TRBD1 identical over 7 bases. Germline lookup yields CDR1 LGHNA and CDR2 YNFKEQ. Trimming took 0 bases from V and 8 from J; bases not matched to a gene: 6. The CDR3 is 14 amino acids. The CDR3 region is CASSQETGTAEAFF. CDR3 nucleotides: TGTGCCAGCAGCCAAGAGACGGGGACAGCCGAAGCTTTCTTT.

This clone was seen more than once but under ten times. The chain links TRBV30 to TRBJ1-1; D perhaps matches TRBD1 (5 bases). The V and J ends lost 4 bases and 1 base respectively, with 16 bases between them. Germline V gene data show CDR1 as GTSNPN and CDR2 as SVGIG (reference sequence). The CDR3 is made up of 15 amino acids. CDR3 amino acids: CAWKGPVAGNTEAFF. Here the CDR3 DNA reads TGTGCCTGGAAGGGGCCCGTGGCAGGGAACACTGAAGCTTTCTTT.

The chain is built from TRBV6-5 and TRBJ1-1; the match to TRBD1 covers 7 bases. The CDR3 loop spans 16 amino acids. Germline V gives CDR1 MNHEY, CDR2 SVGAGI. Trimming removed 4 bases from V and 0 bases from J; junction bases left unmatched: 8. The CDR3 DNA sequence: TGTGCCAGCAGTTCCATCAGGGGGACCCTGAACACTGAAGCTTTCTTT. Translating it yields CASSSIRGTLNTEAFF.

This clone appeared once. This rearrangement joins TRBV30 to TRBJ1-4; D gene unclear. Trimming cost V 2 bases and J 8 bases, with 9 bases left between them. Germline V gene data show CDR1 as GTSNPN and CDR2 as SVGIG (reference sequence). CDR3 length: 12 residues. This CDR3 reads CAWSISDEKLFF. The CDR3 DNA is TGTGCCTGGAGTATAAGCGACGAAAAACTGTTTTTT. The variable domain in full, completed from reference TRBV30 and TRBJ1-4, reads SQTIHQWPATLVQPVGSPLSLECTVEGTSNPNLYWYRQAAGRGLQLLFYSVGIGQISSEVPQNLSASRPQDRQFILSSKKLLLSDSGFYLCAWSISDEKLFFGSGTQLSVL.

The gene calls are TRBV5-6 and TRBJ1-6; 9 bases line up with TRBD1. V shed 4 bases, J shed 8 bases, and the junction held 10 bases outside the gene matches. Germline V lookup: CDR1 SGHDT, CDR2 YYEEEE. The CDR3 is 16 amino acids. The CDR3 sequence is CASSPDRGRRDSPLHF. In DNA form, the CDR3 reads TGTGCCAGCAGCCCGGACAGGGGAAGGCGAGATTCACCCCTCCACTTT.

The gene calls are TRBV27 and TRBJ1-1; D not resolved. The CDR3 length is 11 residues. Germline CDR1 and CDR2: MNHEY and SMNVEV (reference sequence). Trimming pared 10 bases from V and 4 bases from J, leaving 10 bases between. The CDR3 reads CATWWGTEAFF. CDR3 sequence (DNA): TGTGCCACCTGGTGGGGCACTGAAGCTTTCTTT.

This chain links TRBV7-6 with TRBJ1-4; D uncertain. Germline assignment: CDR1 SGHVS and CDR2 FNYEAQ. The CDR3 sequence is 14 residues long. Between the trimmed V and J ends, which lost 5 bases and 8 bases, there was a span of 15 bases. The CDR3 DNA reads TGTGCCAGCAGCGACATTCGAGGAGTGGAAAAACTGTTTTTT. Translated, it gives CASSDIRGVEKLFF. The full variable domain, completed using reference TRBV7-6 and TRBJ1-4, is GAGVSQSPRYKVTKRGQDVALRCDPISGHVSLYWYRQALGQGPEFLTYFNYEAQQDKSGLPNDRFSAERPEGSISTLTIQRTEQRDSAMYRCASSDIRGVEKLFFGSGTQLSVL.

This clone has just one count. This chain links TRBV7-9 with TRBJ2-1; no clear D. The V gene's germline CDR1 is SEHNR and CDR2 FQNEAQ (reference sequence). The CDR3 runs 12 residues. Trimming took off 0 bases at V and 12 bases at J, with 9 bases between the two ends. The chain's CDR3 is CASSLALFWQFF. CDR3 nucleotides: TGTGCCAGCAGCTTAGCGCTATTCTGGCAGTTCTTC.

The chain has TRBV28 and TRBJ2-6, with 9 positions matching TRBD1. V lost 3 bases, J lost 4 bases, and 4 bases stayed unmatched. CDR1 MDHEN and CDR2 SYDVKM come from the germline V gene. This CDR3 has 16 amino acids. CDR3 nucleotides: TGTGCCAGCAGTTTTGGGGACAGGGCGGGGGCCAACGTCCTGACTTTC. This gives the protein CASSFGDRAGANVLTF.

This clone was counted only a few times. V and J are TRBV7-8 and TRBJ1-2; 10 nucleotides align to TRBD1. The CDR3 runs to 14 residues. Germline V lookup: CDR1 SGHVS, CDR2 FQNEAQ. Trimming cost V 7 bases and J 6 bases; bases outside gene matches: 8. CDR3 nucleotide sequence: TGTGCCAGCACCAAGGGACAGGGGACGGATGGCTACACCTTC. Amino acid sequence: CASTKGQGTDGYTF.

The chain joins TRBV25-1 to TRBJ1-3; a weak D match, TRBD1 (6 bases). This CDR3 region has 17 residues. Trimming took off 1 base at V and 4 bases at J, with 17 bases between the two ends. The germline V gene has CDR1 MGHDK and CDR2 SYGVNS. The CDR3 DNA reads as TGTGCCAGCAGTGAATCGGTGGGGGGGGCGCTGGGAAACACCATATATTTT. It translates to CASSESVGGALGNTIYF.

The rearrangement joins TRBV2 to TRBJ2-1, with TRBD2 matching over 15 bases. Germline V CDR1 and CDR2: SNHLY, FYNNEI. V shed 6 bases and J 6 bases; nucleotides not matched to a gene: 3. The CDR3 runs 15 residues. The CDR3 DNA reads as TGTGCCAGCAGGGGGACTAGCGGGGGGTCCAATGAGCAGTTCTTC. It translates to CASRGTSGGSNEQFF. Full variable domain (outside the CDR3, taken from reference TRBV2 and TRBJ2-1): EPEVTQTPSHQVTQMGQEVILRCVPISNHLYFYWYRQILGQKVEFLVSFYNNEISEKSEIFDDQFSVERPDGSNFTLKIRSTKLEDSAMYFCASRGTSGGSNEQFFGPGTRLTVL.

This clone occurred a few times. The V and J genes are TRBV5-1 and TRBJ1-3; D not resolved. Germline CDR1 and CDR2: SGHRS and YFSETQ. Trimming removed 0 bases at V and 4 bases at J, with 11 bases between. This CDR3 has 15 residues. This CDR3 is CASSLVGPRGNTIYF. The CDR3 nucleotides read TGCGCCAGCAGCTTGGTCGGGCCCAGAGGAAACACCATATATTTT.